These T cell receptor beta chains were read from a single sample in a study of technical replicates of blood from several donors. Here immunoSEQ multiplex PCR was the method, and the copy in TCRdb shows in-frame clones only, minus some. The sample holds roughly 70,000 clones, 95% to 97% seen once. The sequenced sample was T cells isolated from PBMCs. Receptors originate from a human donor in good health. Both conserved end residues are part of each CDR3. Fields, in order: V gene, J gene, D gene, clone size, CDR3 DNA, CDR3 protein. D genes are given only for firm matches. Clone size is not always given. Where it is, it says once, few, many or a class for expanded clones.

>TRBV2|TRBJ2-1|TRBD2|-
TGTGCCAGCAGTGAGTCGGGAGGACGATACAATGAGCAGTTCTTC
CASSESGGRYNEQFF
>TRBV19|TRBJ2-7|TRBD1|-
TGTGCCAGTAGTTTATCCGGGACAGGAGTCTACGAGCAGTACTTC
CASSLSGTGVYEQYF
>TRBV6-6|TRBJ2-1|TRBD1|-
TGTGCCAGCGATAGGGGGCTTGAAAATGAGCAGTTCTTC
CASDRGLENEQFF
>TRBV5-1|TRBJ2-3|-|-
TGCGCCAGCAGCTTCGAATCAGTGACAGATACGCAGTATTTT
CASSFESVTDTQYF
>TRBV29-1|TRBJ2-1|-|-
TGCAGCGTTGACAGGGCATACAATGAGCAGTTCTTC
CSVDRAYNEQFF
>TRBV27|TRBJ1-5|TRBD1|once
TGTGCCAGCAGCGGGACAGTAAATAGCAATCAGCCCCAGCATTTT
CASSGTVNSNQPQHF
>TRBV30|TRBJ1-2|TRBD1|-
TGTGCCTGGACTCTGACAGGGGGCTACTATGGCTACACCTTC
CAWTLTGGYYGYTF
>TRBV5-6|TRBJ1-3|-|-
TGTGCCAGCAGCCAGTCGCGGTGGTTAAACACCATATATTTT
CASSQSRWLNTIYF
>TRBV10-1|TRBJ1-3|-|-
TGCGCCAGCAGTGATCATCGACAGCCAAACTCTGGAAACACCATATATTTT
CASSDHRQPNSGNTIYF
>TRBV9|TRBJ1-1|TRBD1|-
TGTGCCAGCAGCGTAGGGGTTGGGACAGCTAACACTGAAGCTTTCTTT
CASSVGVGTANTEAFF
>TRBV7-9|TRBJ2-1|TRBD2|-
TGTGCCAGCAGCCATAAGACTAGCCATGAGCAGTTCTTC
CASSHKTSHEQFF
>TRBV2|TRBJ1-2|-|-
TGTGCCAGCAGTGATGAGGCGAACTATGGCTACACCTTC
CASSDEANYGYTF
>TRBV9|TRBJ2-7|-|-
TGTGCCAGCAGCTCTAGCCCGTCTGCCGAGCAGTACTTC
CASSSSPSAEQYF
>TRBV2|TRBJ2-3|TRBD2|once
TGTGCCAGCATCAGGACTAGCGGGAGGGAAACAGATACGCAGTATTTT
CASIRTSGRETDTQYF
>TRBV6-1|TRBJ2-1|TRBD2|-
TGTGCCAGCAGTCTGACTAGCGGACCTAACAATGAGCAGTTCTTC
CASSLTSGPNNEQFF
>TRBV7-9|TRBJ1-5|-|-
TGTGCCAGCAGCCCGGGGGGTCAGCCCCAGCATTTT
CASSPGGQPQHF
>TRBV9|TRBJ1-1|-|-
TGTGCCAGCAGCCCCTCTAATGGGCCCTCAATTTCGAACACTGAAGCTTTCTTT
CASSPSNGPSISNTEAFF
>TRBV27|TRBJ2-7|-|-
TGTGCCAGCAGTTTATCCCCGGGGTTCCACGAGCAGTACTTC
CASSLSPGFHEQYF
>TRBV5-6|TRBJ1-4|-|-
TGTGCCAGCAGCTTGCATGGACTAGTTGAAAAACTGTTTTTT
CASSLHGLVEKLFF
>TRBV19|TRBJ2-1|TRBD2|once
TGTGCCAGTAGTATAGTTCCCTCTGGCTCCAGCGGGAGGTTGATAATCCACAATGAGCAGTTCTTC
CASSIVPSGSSGRLIIHNEQFF
>TRBV7-9|TRBJ2-2|TRBD2|-
TGTGCCAGCAGCCGGGAGGTTAACACCGGGGAGCTGTTTTTT
CASSREVNTGELFF
>TRBV7-8|TRBJ2-1|TRBD2|-
TGTGCCAGCAGCCCACAAACCGGGACTAGTCTGTTCTTC
CASSPQTGTSLFF
>TRBV5-1|TRBJ1-1|-|once
TGCGCCAGCAGCCCGTGGCAGGGCACTGAAGCTTTCTTT
CASSPWQGTEAFF
>TRBV30|TRBJ2-3|TRBD1|-
TGTGCCTGGAGTACACAGGGGACAGATACGCAGTATTTT
CAWSTQGTDTQYF
>TRBV6-5|TRBJ2-7|-|-
TGTGCCAGCAGCTTAACGCGGGACGAGCAGTACTTC
CASSLTRDEQYF
>TRBV2|TRBJ1-1|-|-
TGTGCCAGCAGTTGGGCCAGCGGCACTGAAGCTTTCTTT
CASSWASGTEAFF
>TRBV10-3|TRBJ1-3|TRBD1|-
TGTGCCACCGGGACAGGGTCCCCTTTGGGAGGAAACACCATATATTTT
CATGTGSPLGGNTIYF
>TRBV7-9|TRBJ2-1|TRBD2|-
TGTGCCAGCAGCGCTAGAGCCCGGGAGGGAGACAATGAGCAGTTCTTC
CASSARAREGDNEQFF
>TRBV30|TRBJ1-5|TRBD1|-
TGTGCCTGGAGTCAACAGGGGAATGTTCAGCCCCAGCATTTT
CAWSQQGNVQPQHF
>TRBV14|TRBJ2-5|-|-
TGTGCCAGCAGCCAAGTGGACAGAAGAGAGACCCAGTACTTC
CASSQVDRRETQYF
>TRBV5-1|TRBJ1-1|-|-
TGCGCCAGCAGCTTCGGGCAGGGCGGTGAAGCTTTCTTT
CASSFGQGGEAFF
>TRBV7-9|TRBJ1-1|-|-
TGTGCCAGCAGCTTGGGCCCCCGGGATGAAGCTTTCTTT
CASSLGPRDEAFF
>TRBV11-3|TRBJ2-7|-|-
TGTGCCAGCAGCTTAAATTTAATCTACGAGCAGTACTTC
CASSLNLIYEQYF
>TRBV7-2|TRBJ2-7|TRBD1|-
TGTGCCAGCAGCTGGGGGCCGGGACAGGGGTTCTACGAGCAGTACTTC
CASSWGPGQGFYEQYF
>TRBV28|TRBJ2-5|TRBD1|-
TGTGCCAGCAGTGGCACAGGGGGCGCTTTTGGAAAGACCCAGTACTTC
CASSGTGGAFGKTQYF
>TRBV5-1|TRBJ2-5|TRBD2|-
TGCGCCAGCAGTGTCACTAGCGGCGAGACCCAGTACTTC
CASSVTSGETQYF
>TRBV7-2|TRBJ2-1|-|-
TGTGCCAGCAGCTTAGGAGAAAATGAGCAGTTCTTC
CASSLGENEQFF
>TRBV19|TRBJ2-7|-|-
TGTGCCAGTAGTTACGGACTATACTACGAGCAGTACTTC
CASSYGLYYEQYF
>TRBV5-6|TRBJ1-2|-|-
TGTGCCAGCAGCTTTTCTTACAGCAATCTTTACTATGGCTACACCTTC
CASSFSYSNLYYGYTF
>TRBV6-5|TRBJ1-2|-|-
TGTGCCAGCACCCTTTCGGGGGTGGGAGGCTACACCTTC
CASTLSGVGGYTF
>TRBV9|TRBJ1-3|-|-
TGTGCCAGCAGCGTAGGGGCAGGGACTGGAAACACCATATATTTT
CASSVGAGTGNTIYF
>TRBV6-5|TRBJ2-3|-|-
TGTGCCAGCAGTTTCGCCGGAGACTCGGCAGATACGCAGTATTTT
CASSFAGDSADTQYF
>TRBV5-4|TRBJ2-3|TRBD2|-
TGTGCCAGCAGCTCTAAGCGGGAACCCACAGATACGCAGTATTTT
CASSSKREPTDTQYF
>TRBV6-6|TRBJ1-2|-|-
TGTGCCAGCAGTCGCGACATCTATGGCTACACCTTC
CASSRDIYGYTF
>TRBV30|TRBJ1-5|-|-
TGTGCCTGGAGTGAACACCGGGATCAGCCCCAGCATTTT
CAWSEHRDQPQHF
>TRBV28|TRBJ2-1|TRBD2|-
TGTGCCAGCAGTTCGACTAGCGGGTTATACAATGAGCAGTTCTTC
CASSSTSGLYNEQFF
>TRBV29-1|TRBJ1-1|-|-
TGCAGCGTTGACGGCACTGAAGCTTTCTTT
CSVDGTEAFF
>TRBV7-9|TRBJ2-2|TRBD2|-
TGTGCCAGCAGCTTGGGACTAGCGGGAGGGCCCGCCATCAGGGAGCTGTTTTTT
CASSLGLAGGPAIRELFF
>TRBV10-1|TRBJ2-7|TRBD1|-
TGCGCCAGCAGCCTCCGCGGACAGGGGCCGTACGAGCAGTACTTC
CASSLRGQGPYEQYF
>TRBV27|TRBJ1-1|-|once
TGTGCCAGCAGTTTAACCCCAGACATAGGTGAAGCTTTCTTT
CASSLTPDIGEAFF
>TRBV29-1|TRBJ1-1|-|-
TGCAGCGTTGGACATATGAACACTGAAGCTTTCTTT
CSVGHMNTEAFF
>TRBV7-8|TRBJ2-3|-|-
TGTGCCAGCAGCTTAGCGCTAGGGGGAGGGCCATCAGATACGCAGTATTTT
CASSLALGGGPSDTQYF
>TRBV28|TRBJ1-5|TRBD1|-
TGTGCCAGCAGTTTGCGGGGGACAGGGGGTCTGAATCAGCCCCAGCATTTT
CASSLRGTGGLNQPQHF
>TRBV6-5|TRBJ2-7|TRBD2|once
TGTGCCAGCAAGGAGCGGGAGGGGGTCGAGCAGTACTTC
CASKEREGVEQYF
>TRBV6-5|TRBJ2-1|TRBD2|-
TGTGCCAGCAGTCGTTCTAGCGGGAGGGGGAATGAGCAGTTCTTC
CASSRSSGRGNEQFF
>TRBV4-2|TRBJ1-4|-|-
TGTGCCAGCAGCCAAGATCGGGAAAAACTGTTTTTT
CASSQDREKLFF
>TRBV4-3|TRBJ1-4|-|-
TGCGCCAGCAGCCCAAGATCAACAGGACCTAATGAAAAACTGTTTTTT
CASSPRSTGPNEKLFF